This TCR beta chain was retrieved from a study of T-cell reconstitution after alpha-beta-depleted transplantation in children. Between the trimmed V and J ends, which lost 1 base and 1 base, there was a span of 16 bases. There are 16 residues in the CDR3. In germline, CDR1 is SQVTM, CDR2 ANQGSEA. Unique molecular identifiers were incorporated into the prepared TCRbeta library. One entry per CDR3 protein results from TCRdb running MiXCR on the PCR reads. The sample has over 70,000 distinct CDR3 sequences; 12% are singletons. This chain connects TRBV29-1 to TRBJ1-2; D is unresolved. The material sequenced was PBMCs from the stem cell graft donor, taken from the stem cell graft. This clonotype originated in a human donor who donated a stem cell graft to a child with inherited bone marrow failure. This chain's CDR3 is CSVEGTPADFNYGYTF. CDR3 coding DNA: TGCAGCGTTGAAGGAACTCCGGCAGACTTTAACTATGGCTACACCTTC.